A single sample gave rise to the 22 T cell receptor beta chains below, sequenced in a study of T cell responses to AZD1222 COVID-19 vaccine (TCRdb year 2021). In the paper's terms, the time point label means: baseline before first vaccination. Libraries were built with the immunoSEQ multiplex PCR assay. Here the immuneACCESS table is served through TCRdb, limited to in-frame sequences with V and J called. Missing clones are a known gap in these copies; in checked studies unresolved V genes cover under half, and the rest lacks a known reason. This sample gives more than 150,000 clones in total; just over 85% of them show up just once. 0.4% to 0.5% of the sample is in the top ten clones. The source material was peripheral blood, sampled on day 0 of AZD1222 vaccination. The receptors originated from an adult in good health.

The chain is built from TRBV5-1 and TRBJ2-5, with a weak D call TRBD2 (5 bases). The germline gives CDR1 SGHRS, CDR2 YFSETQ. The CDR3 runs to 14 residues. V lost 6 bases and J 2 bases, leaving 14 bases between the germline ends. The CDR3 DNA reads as TGCGCCAGCACCCTGCTCGGGGAACAAGAGACCCAGTACTTC. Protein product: CASTLLGEQETQYF. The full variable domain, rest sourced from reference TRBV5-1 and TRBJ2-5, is KAGVTQTPRYLIKTRGQQVTLSCSPISGHRSVSWYQQTPGQGLQFLFEYFSETQRNKGNFPGRFSGRQFSNSRSEMNVSTLELGDSALYLCASTLLGEQETQYFGPGTRLLVL.

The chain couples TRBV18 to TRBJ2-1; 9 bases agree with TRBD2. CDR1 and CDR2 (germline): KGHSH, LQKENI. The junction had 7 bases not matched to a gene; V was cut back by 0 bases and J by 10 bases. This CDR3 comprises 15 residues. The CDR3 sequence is CASSPPAGGVGEQFF. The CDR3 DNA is TGTGCCAGCTCACCACCCGCGGGGGGGGTGGGGGAGCAGTTCTTC.

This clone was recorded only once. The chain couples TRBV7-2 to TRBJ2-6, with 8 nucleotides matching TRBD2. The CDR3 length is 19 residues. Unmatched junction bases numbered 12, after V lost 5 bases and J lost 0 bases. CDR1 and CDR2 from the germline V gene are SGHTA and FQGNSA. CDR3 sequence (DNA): TGTGCCAGCAGCACGACCCTTCGGGGGGGGAGCTCTGGGGCCAACGTCCTGACTTTC. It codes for CASSTTLRGGSSGANVLTF.

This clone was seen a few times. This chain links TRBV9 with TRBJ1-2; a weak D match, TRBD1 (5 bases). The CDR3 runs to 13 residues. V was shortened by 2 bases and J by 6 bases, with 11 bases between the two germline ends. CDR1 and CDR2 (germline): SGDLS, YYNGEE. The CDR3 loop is CASSVWGRDGYTF. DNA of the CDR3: TGTGCCAGCAGCGTTTGGGGGAGGGATGGCTACACCTTC.

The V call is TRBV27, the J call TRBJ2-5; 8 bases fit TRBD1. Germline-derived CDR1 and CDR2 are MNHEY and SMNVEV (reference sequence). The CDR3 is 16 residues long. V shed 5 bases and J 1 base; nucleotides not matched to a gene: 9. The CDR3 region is CASSPGQGIPQETQYF. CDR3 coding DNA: TGTGCCAGCAGTCCCGGACAGGGAATTCCCCAAGAGACCCAGTACTTC.

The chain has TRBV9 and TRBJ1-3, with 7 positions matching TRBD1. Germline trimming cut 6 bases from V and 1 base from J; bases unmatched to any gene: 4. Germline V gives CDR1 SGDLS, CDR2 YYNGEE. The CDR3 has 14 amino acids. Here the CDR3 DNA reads TGTGCCAGCAACCCAGGGGGGTCTGGAAACACCATATATTTT. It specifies CASNPGGSGNTIYF.

CDR3 sequence reads: CASSDRNSNQPQHF. The CDR3 DNA is TGTGCCAGCAGTGATAGGAATAGCAATCAGCCCCAGCATTTT. The rearrangement links TRBV6-1 to TRBJ1-5; D is unresolved. The CDR3 is made up of 14 amino acids. Trimming pared 3 bases from V and 0 bases from J, leaving 6 bases between. Looked up from germline, CDR1 is MNHNS and CDR2 is SASEGT.

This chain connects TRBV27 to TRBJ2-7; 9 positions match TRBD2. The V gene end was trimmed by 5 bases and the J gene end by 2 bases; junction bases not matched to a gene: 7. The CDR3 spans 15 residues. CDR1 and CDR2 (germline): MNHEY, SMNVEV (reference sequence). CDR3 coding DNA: TGTGCCAGCAGTAGCGGACTAGCGTTCCCCTACGAGCAGTACTTC. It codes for CASSSGLAFPYEQYF.

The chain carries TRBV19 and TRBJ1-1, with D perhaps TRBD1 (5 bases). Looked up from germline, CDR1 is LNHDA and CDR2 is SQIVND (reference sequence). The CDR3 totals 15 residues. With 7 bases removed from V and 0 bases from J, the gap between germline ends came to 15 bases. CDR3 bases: TGTGCCAGTACAACCGGGGCCAGCATGAACACTGAAGCTTTCTTT. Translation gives CASTTGASMNTEAFF. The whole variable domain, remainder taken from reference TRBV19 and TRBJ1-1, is DGGITQSPKYLFRKEGQNVTLSCEQNLNHDAMYWYRQDPGQGLRLIYYSQIVNDFQKGDIAEGYSVSREKKESFPLTVTSAQKNPTAFYLCASTTGASMNTEAFFGQGTRLTVV.

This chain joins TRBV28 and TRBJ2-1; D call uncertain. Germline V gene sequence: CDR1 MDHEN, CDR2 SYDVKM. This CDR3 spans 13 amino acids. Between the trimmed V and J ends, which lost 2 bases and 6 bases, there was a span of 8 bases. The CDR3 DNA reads TGTGCCAGCAGTTTACCGGCGTTCAATGAGCAGTTCTTC. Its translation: CASSLPAFNEQFF.

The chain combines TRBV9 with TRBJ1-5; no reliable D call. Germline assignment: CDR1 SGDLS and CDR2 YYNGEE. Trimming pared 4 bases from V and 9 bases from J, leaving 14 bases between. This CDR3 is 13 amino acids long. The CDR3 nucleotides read TGTGCCAGCAGCCCAAGTAGTTCCGCGCCCCAGCATTTT. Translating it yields CASSPSSSAPQHF. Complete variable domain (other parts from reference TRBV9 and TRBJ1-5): DSGVTQTPKHLITATGQRVTLRCSPRSGDLSVYWYQQSLDQGLQFLIQYYNGEERAKGNILERFSAQQFPDLHSELNLSSLELGDSALYFCASSPSSSAPQHFGDGTRLSIL.

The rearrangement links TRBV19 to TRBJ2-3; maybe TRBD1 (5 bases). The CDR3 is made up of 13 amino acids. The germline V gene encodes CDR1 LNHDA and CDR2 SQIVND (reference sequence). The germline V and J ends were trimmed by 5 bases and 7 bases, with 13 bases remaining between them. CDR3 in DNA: TGTGCCAGTAGTCGAGTCGACAGTAATACGCAGTATTTT. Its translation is CASSRVDSNTQYF. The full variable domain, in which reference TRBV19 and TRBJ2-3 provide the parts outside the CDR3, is DGGITQSPKYLFRKEGQNVTLSCEQNLNHDAMYWYRQDPGQGLRLIYYSQIVNDFQKGDIAEGYSVSREKKESFPLTVTSAQKNPTAFYLCASSRVDSNTQYFGPGTRLTVL.

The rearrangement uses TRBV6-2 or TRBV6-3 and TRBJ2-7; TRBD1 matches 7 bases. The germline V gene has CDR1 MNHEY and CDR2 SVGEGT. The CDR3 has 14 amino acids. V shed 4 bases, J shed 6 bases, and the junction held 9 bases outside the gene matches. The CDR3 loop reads CASSLGQFLREQYF. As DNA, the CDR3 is TGTGCCAGCAGTTTGGGACAGTTCCTACGCGAGCAGTACTTC.

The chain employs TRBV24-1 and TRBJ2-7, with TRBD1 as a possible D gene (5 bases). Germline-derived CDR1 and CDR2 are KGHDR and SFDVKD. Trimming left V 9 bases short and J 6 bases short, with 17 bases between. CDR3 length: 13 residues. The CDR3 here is CATAPPGTGEQYF. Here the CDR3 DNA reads TGTGCCACCGCACCTCCAGGAACAGGCGAGCAGTACTTC.

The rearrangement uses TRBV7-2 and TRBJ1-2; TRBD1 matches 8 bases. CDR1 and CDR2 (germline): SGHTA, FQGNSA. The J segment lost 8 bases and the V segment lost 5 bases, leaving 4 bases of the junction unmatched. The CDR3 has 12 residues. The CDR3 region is CASSRTGSGYTF. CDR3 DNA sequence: TGTGCCAGCAGCCGGACAGGGTCCGGCTACACCTTC.

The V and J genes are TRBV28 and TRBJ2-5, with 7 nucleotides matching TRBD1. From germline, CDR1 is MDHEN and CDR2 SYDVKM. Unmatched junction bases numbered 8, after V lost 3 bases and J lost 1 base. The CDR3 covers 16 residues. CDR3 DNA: TGTGCCAGCAGTTTTAGTTTACGACAGGGCCAAGAGACCCAGTACTTC. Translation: CASSFSLRQGQETQYF.

The CDR3 DNA sequence: TGTGCCAGCAGCTCAATACAGTTGACTAACTATGGCTACACCTTC. Translation gives CASSSIQLTNYGYTF. The V call is TRBV7-9, the J call TRBJ1-2; D unclear. Per germline, CDR1 SEHNR and CDR2 FQNEAQ (reference sequence). The CDR3 sequence is 15 residues long. Trimming removed 4 bases at V and 0 bases at J, with 12 bases between.

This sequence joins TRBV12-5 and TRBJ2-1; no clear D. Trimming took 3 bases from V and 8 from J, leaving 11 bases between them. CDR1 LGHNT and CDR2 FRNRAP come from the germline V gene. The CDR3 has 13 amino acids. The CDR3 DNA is TGTGCTAGTGGTTTACAGATGGTGGATGAGCAGTTCTTC. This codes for CASGLQMVDEQFF.

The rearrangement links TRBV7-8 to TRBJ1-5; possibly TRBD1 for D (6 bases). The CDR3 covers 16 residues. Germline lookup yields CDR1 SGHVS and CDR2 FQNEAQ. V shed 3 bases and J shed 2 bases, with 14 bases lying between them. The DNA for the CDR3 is TGTGCCAGCAGCTTGGGCAGGGGAGCGCGCAATCAGCCCCAGCATTTT. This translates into CASSLGRGARNQPQHF.

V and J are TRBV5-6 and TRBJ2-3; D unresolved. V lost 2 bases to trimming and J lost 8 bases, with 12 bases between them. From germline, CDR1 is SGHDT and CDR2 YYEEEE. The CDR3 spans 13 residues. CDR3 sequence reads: CASSFPSPGTQYF. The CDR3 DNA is TGTGCCAGCAGCTTTCCCTCCCCAGGTACGCAGTATTTT.

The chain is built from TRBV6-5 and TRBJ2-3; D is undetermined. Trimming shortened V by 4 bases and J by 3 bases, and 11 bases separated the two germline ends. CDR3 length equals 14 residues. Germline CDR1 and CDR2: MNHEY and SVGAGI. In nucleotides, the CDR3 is TGTGCCAGCAGTTCTACCCCCCGGACAGATACGCAGTATTTT. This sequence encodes CASSSTPRTDTQYF.

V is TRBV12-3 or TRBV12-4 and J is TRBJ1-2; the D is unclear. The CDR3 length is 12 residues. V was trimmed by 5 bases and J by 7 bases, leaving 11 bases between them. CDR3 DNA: TGTGCCAGCAGTCGGACGGCGGCTGGCTACACCTTC. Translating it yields CASSRTAAGYTF.